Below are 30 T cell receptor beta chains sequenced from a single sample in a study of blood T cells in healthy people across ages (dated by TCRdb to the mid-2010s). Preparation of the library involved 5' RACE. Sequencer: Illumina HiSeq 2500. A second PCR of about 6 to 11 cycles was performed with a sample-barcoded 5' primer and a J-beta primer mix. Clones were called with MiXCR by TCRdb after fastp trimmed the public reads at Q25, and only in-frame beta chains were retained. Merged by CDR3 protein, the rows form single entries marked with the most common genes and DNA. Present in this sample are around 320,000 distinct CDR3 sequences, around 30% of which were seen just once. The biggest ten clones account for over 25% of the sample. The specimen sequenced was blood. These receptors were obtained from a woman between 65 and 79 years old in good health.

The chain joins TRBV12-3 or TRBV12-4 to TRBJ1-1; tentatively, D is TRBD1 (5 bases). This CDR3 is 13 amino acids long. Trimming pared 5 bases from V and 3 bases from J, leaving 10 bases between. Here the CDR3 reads CASSPDSDTEAFF. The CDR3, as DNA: TGTGCCAGCAGTCCCGACAGTGACACTGAAGCTTTCTTT.

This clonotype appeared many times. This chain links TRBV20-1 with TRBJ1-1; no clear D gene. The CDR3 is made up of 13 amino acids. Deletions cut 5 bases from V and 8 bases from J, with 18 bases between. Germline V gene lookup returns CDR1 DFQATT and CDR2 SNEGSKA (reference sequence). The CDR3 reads CSAVVTEAAEAFF. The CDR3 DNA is TGCAGTGCTGTAGTAACGGAGGCAGCAGAAGCTTTCTTT.

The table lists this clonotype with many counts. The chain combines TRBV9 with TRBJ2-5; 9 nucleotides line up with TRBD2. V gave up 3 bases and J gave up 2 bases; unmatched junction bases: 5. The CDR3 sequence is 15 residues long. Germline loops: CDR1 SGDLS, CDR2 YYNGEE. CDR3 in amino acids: CASSGSGSWQETQYF. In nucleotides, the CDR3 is TGTGCCAGCAGCGGTAGCGGGAGTTGGCAAGAGACCCAGTACTTC.

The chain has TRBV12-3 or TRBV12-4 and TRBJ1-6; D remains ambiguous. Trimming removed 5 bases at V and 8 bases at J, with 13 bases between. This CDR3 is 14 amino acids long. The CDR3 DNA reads TGTGCCAGCAGTGGCCCCGGGAGCGATTCACCCCTCCACTTT. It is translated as CASSGPGSDSPLHF.

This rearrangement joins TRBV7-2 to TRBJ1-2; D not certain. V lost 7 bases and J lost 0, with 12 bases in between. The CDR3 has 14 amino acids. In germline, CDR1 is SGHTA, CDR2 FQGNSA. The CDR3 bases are TGTGCCAGCAACTCTGGTGGGCCTAACTATGGCTACACCTTC. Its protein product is CASNSGGPNYGYTF.

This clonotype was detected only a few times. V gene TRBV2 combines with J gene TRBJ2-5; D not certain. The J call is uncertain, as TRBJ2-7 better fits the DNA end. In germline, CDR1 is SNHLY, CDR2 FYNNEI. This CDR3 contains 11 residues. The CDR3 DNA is TGTGCCAGCAGTGTGGTATACGAGCAGTACTTC. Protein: CASSVVYEQYF.

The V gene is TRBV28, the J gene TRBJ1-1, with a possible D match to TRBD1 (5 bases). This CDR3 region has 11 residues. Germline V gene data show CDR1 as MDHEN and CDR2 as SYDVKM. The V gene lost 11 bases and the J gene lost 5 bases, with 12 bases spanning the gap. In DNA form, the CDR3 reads TGTGCCTCCCTTGGGGGAACTGAAGCTTTCTTT. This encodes CASLGGTEAFF.

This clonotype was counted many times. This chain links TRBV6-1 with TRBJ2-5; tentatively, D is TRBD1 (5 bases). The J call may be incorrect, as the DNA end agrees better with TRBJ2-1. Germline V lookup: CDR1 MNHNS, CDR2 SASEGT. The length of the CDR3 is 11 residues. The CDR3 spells CASTDINEQFF. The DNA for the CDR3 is TGTGCCAGCACGGACATAAATGAGCAGTTCTTC.

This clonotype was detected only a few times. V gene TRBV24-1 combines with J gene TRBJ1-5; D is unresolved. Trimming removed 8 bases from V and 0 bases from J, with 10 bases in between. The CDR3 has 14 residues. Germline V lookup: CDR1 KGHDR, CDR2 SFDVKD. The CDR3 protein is CATIEGNSNQPQHF. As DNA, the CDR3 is TGTGCCACCATAGAGGGAAATAGCAATCAGCCCCAGCATTTT.

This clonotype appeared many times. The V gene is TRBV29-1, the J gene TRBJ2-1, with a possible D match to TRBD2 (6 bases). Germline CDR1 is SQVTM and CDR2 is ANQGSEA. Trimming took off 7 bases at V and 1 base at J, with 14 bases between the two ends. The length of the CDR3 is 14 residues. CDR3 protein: CSGSPGVSYNEQFF. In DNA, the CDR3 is TGCAGCGGCTCCCCGGGAGTTTCCTACAATGAGCAGTTCTTC.

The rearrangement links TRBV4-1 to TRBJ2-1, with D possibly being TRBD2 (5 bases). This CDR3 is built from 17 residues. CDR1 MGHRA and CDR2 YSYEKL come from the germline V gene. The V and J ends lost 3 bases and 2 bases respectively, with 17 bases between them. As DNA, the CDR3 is TGCGCCAGCAGCCATTACACTACCAGCGGCACCTACAATGAGCAGTTCTTC. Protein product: CASSHYTTSGTYNEQFF.

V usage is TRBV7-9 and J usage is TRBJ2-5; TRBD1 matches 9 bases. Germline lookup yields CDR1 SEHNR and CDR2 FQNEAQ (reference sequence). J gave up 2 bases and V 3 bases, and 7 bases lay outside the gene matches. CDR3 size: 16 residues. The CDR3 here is CASSFADRGPQETQYF. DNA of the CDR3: TGTGCCAGCAGCTTCGCGGACAGGGGACCTCAAGAGACCCAGTACTTC.

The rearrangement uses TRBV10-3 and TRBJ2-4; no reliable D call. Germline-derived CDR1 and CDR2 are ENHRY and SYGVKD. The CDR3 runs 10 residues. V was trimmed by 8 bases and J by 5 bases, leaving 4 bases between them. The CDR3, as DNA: TGTGCCATCGGGGAAAACATTCAGTACTTC. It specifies CAIGENIQYF.

The CDR3 reads CSVADRGRNEQFF. The CDR3 region has the DNA TGCAGCGTCGCGGACAGGGGGCGCAATGAGCAGTTCTTC. This chain uses TRBV29-1 with TRBJ2-1, with TRBD1 identical over 11 bases. The CDR3 totals 13 residues. The germline V gene has CDR1 SQVTM and CDR2 ANQGSEA. The ends lost 6 bases at V and 6 bases at J; junction bases unmatched: 4.

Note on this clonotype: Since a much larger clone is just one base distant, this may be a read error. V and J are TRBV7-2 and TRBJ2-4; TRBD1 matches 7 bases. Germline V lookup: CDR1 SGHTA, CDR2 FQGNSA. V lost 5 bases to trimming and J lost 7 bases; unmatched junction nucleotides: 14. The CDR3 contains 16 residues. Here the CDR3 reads CASSPKGPTGENIQYF. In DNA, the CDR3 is TGTGCCAGCAGCCCAAAAGGACCCACAGGGGAGAACATTCAGTACTTC. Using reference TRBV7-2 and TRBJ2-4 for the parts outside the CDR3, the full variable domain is GAGVSQSPSNKVTEKGKDVELRCDPISGHTALYWYRQSLGQGLEFLIYFQGNSAPDKSGLPSDRFSAERTGGSVSTLTIQRTQQEDSAVYLCASSPKGPTGENIQYFGAGTRLSVL.

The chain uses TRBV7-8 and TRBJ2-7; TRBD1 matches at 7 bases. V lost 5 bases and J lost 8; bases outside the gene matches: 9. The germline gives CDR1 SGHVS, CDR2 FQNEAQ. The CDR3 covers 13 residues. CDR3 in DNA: TGTGCCAGCAGCGGACAGGTGGGGCTGAAGCAGTACTTC. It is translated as CASSGQVGLKQYF.

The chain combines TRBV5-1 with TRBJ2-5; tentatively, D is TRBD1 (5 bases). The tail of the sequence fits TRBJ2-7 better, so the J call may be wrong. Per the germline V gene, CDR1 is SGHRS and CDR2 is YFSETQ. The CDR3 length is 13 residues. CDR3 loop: CASSLDIFYEQYF. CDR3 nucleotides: TGCGCCAGCAGTCTGGACATCTTCTACGAGCAGTACTTC.

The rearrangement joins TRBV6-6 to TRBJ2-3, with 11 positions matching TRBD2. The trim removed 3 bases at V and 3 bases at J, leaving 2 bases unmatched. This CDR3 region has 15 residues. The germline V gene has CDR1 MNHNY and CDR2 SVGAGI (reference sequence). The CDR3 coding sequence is TGTGCCAGCAGTTATACTAGCGGGGGTACAGATACGCAGTATTTT. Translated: CASSYTSGGTDTQYF.

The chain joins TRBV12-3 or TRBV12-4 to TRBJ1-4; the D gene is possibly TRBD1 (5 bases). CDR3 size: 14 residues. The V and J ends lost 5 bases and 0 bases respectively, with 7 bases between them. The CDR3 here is CASSQQATNEKLFF. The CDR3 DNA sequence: TGTGCCAGCAGTCAACAGGCAACTAATGAAAAACTGTTTTTT.

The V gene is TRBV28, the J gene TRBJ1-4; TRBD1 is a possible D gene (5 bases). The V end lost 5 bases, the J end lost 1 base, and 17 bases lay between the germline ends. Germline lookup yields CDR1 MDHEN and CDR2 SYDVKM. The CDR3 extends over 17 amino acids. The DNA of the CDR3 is TGTGCCAGCAGTCGAACCGGGACGGTTCGAACTAATGAAAAACTGTTTTTT. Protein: CASSRTGTVRTNEKLFF.

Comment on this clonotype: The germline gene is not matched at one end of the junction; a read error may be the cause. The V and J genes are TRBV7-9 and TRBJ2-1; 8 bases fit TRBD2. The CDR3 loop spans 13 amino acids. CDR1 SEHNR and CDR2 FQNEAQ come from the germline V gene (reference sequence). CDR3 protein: CPSRAGAPHEQFF. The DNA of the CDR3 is TGTCCCAGCCGAGCGGGAGCCCCCCATGAGCAGTTCTTC.

The CDR3 sequence is CSARDTGQGGTYEQYF. The CDR3 bases are TGCAGTGCTAGAGACACAGGACAGGGAGGAACCTACGAGCAGTACTTC. The chain links TRBV20-1 to TRBJ2-7; 8 positions match TRBD1. Unmatched junction bases numbered 9, after V lost 0 bases and J lost 2 bases. The CDR3 sequence is 16 residues long. Per the germline V gene, CDR1 is DFQATT and CDR2 is SNEGSKA (reference sequence).

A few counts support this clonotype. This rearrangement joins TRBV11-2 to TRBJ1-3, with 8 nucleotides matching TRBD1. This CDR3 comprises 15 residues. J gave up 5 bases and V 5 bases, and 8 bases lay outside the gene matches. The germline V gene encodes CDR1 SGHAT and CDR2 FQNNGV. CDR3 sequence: CASSPTGTGRNTIYF. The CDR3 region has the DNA TGTGCCAGCAGCCCTACCGGGACAGGAAGAAACACCATATATTTT. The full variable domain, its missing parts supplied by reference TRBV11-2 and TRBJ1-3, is EAGVAQSPRYKIIEKRQSVAFWCNPISGHATLYWYQQILGQGPKLLIQFQNNGVVDDSQLPKDRFSAERLKGVDSTLKIQPAKLEDSAVYLCASSPTGTGRNTIYFGEGSWLTVV.

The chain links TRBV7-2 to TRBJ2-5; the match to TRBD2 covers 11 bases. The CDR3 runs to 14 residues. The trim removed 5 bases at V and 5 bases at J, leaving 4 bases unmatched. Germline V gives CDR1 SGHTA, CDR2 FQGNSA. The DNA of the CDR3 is TGTGCCAGCAGCCCTGTAGCGGGAGGGGAGACCCAGTACTTC. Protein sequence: CASSPVAGGETQYF. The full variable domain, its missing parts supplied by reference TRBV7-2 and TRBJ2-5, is GAGVSQSPSNKVTEKGKDVELRCDPISGHTALYWYRQSLGQGLEFLIYFQGNSAPDKSGLPSDRFSAERTGGSVSTLTIQRTQQEDSAVYLCASSPVAGGETQYFGPGTRLLVL.

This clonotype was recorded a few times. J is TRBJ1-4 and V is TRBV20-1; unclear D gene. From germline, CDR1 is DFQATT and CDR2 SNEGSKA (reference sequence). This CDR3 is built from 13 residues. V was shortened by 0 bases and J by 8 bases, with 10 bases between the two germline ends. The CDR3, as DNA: TGCAGTGCTAGAGATCATATGGCGGAAAAACTGTTTTTT. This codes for CSARDHMAEKLFF.

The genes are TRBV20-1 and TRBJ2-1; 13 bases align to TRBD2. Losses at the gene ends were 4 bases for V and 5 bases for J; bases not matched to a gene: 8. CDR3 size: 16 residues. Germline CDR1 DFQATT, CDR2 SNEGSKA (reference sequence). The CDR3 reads CSAKYQLAGGNNEQFF. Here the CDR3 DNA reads TGCAGTGCTAAATACCAACTAGCGGGGGGGAACAATGAGCAGTTCTTC.

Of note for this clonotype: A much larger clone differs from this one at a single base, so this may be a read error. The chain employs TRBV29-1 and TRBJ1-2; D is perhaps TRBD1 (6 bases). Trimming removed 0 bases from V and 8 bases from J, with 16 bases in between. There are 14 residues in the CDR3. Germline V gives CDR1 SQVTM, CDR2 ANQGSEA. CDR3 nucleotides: TGCAGCGTTGAAGAAACCCACAGGGCCATCGGCTACACCTTC. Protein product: CSVEETHRAIGYTF.

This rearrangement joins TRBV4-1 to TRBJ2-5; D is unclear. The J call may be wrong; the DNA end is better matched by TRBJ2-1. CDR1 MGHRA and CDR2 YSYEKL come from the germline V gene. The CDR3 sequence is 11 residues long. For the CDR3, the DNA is TGCGCCAGCAGCCTAAACCTTGAGCAGTTCTTC. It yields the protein CASSLNLEQFF.

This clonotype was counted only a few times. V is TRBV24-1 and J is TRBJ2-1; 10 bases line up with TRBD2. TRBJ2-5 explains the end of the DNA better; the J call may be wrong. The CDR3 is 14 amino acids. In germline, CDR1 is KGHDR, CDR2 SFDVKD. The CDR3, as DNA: TGTGCCACCAGCACTAGCGGGGTCCGGGAGACCCAGTACTTC. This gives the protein CATSTSGVRETQYF.

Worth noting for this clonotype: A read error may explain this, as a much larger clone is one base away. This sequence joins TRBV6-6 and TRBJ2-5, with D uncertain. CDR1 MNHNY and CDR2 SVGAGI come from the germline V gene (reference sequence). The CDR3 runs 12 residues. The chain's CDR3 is CASSYPEETHYF. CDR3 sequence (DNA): TGTGCCAGCAGTTACCCGGAAGAGACCCATTACTTC.